This T cell receptor beta chain was found in a study of CD8 T cells in ankylosing spondylitis. Quantitative molecular-barcoded 5'-RACE generated the TCR beta libraries. MiXCR, applied by TCRdb to the 5' RACE reads, yields one record per CDR3 protein. The sample shows hundreds of thousands of distinct CDR3 sequences, less than 25% of them seen only once. V lost 2 bases to trimming and J lost 6 bases, with 14 bases between them. Germline assignment: CDR1 MDHEN and CDR2 SYDVKM. The CDR3 has 15 residues. This clonotype was sampled from a female donor with ankylosing spondylitis or in good health (not recorded which). This chain uses TRBV28 with TRBJ2-1, with D maybe TRBD1 (6 bases). The sample taken for sequencing was blood, either unsorted or a sorted T cell fraction (not recorded which). The CDR3 reads CASSLPPTGSNEQFF. CDR3 in DNA: TGTGCCAGCAGTTTACCCCCGACAGGAAGCAATGAGCAGTTCTTC.